The 18 T cell receptor beta chains reported below all come from one sample, sequenced in a study of cytomegalovirus exposure and HLA in healthy donors. A multiplex PCR was run with 60 Vbeta primers and 13 Jbeta primers. Profiled with immunoSEQ multiplex PCR; TCRdb holds only in-frame clones, not every one. The repertoire includes about 190,000 clones, around 79% of them detected once, and about 1.5% sits in the top ten. The sequenced sample consisted of PBMCs. The receptors were gathered from a woman between 18 and 29 years old in good health and CMV-seronegative.

The sample holds a few counts of this clone. The chain couples TRBV5-1 to TRBJ2-7; D might be TRBD1 (5 bases). This CDR3 region has 15 residues. V was shortened by 0 bases and J by 2 bases, with 12 bases between the two germline ends. Germline V gene lookup returns CDR1 SGHRS and CDR2 YFSETQ. The CDR3 spells CASSLDAQVPYEQYF. CDR3 bases: TGCGCCAGCAGCTTGGACGCACAGGTCCCCTACGAGCAGTACTTC.

V usage is TRBV28 and J usage is TRBJ2-7; 15 bases fit TRBD2. V lost 5 bases, J lost 3 bases, and 8 bases stayed unmatched. Germline values: CDR1 MDHEN, CDR2 SYDVKM. This CDR3 has 17 amino acids. In nucleotides, the CDR3 is TGTGCCAGCAGTCCCCTCACGGGACTAGCGGGGGGCTACGAGCAGTACTTC. It specifies CASSPLTGLAGGYEQYF.

The genes are TRBV10-1 and TRBJ1-1; 10 bases fit TRBD1. CDR1 is WNHNN and CDR2 is SYGVQD in the germline V gene (reference sequence). Germline trimming cut 5 bases from V and 3 bases from J; bases unmatched to any gene: 3. This CDR3 is built from 14 residues. The CDR3: CASSSDRGDTEAFF. The CDR3, as DNA: TGCGCCAGCAGTTCGGACAGGGGGGACACTGAAGCTTTCTTT.

The chain couples TRBV7-9 to TRBJ1-6, with D perhaps matching TRBD1 (6 bases). CDR1 is SEHNR, CDR2 FQNEAQ, per germline (reference sequence). V lost 3 bases and J lost 9, with 15 bases in between. The CDR3 consists of 15 residues. CDR3 bases: TGTGCCAGCAGCTTTGTTGTAGGGGGTGGTTCACCCCTCCACTTT. Its protein is CASSFVVGGGSPLHF.

This chain uses TRBV7-9 with TRBJ1-2, with TRBD1 as a possible D gene (6 bases). Germline V CDR1 and CDR2: SEHNR, FQNEAQ (reference sequence). The CDR3 loop spans 14 amino acids. V lost 2 bases, J lost 2 bases, and 9 bases lay in between. The CDR3 region has the DNA TGTGCCAGCAGCTTACGACAGGACAACTATGGCTACACCTTC. Its translation is CASSLRQDNYGYTF. The full variable domain, completed using reference TRBV7-9 and TRBJ1-2, is DTGVSQNPRHKITKRGQNVTFRCDPISEHNRLYWYRQTLGQGPEFLTYFQNEAQLEKSRLLSDRFSAERPKGSFSTLEIQRTEQGDSAMYLCASSLRQDNYGYTFGSGTRLTVV.

This chain joins TRBV4-3 and TRBJ2-2; 9 bases align to TRBD1. The CDR3 is 15 amino acids. Germline V gives CDR1 LGHNA, CDR2 YSLEER. Unmatched junction bases numbered 4, after V lost 1 base and J lost 7 bases. CDR3: CASSQADRGIGELFF. The CDR3 DNA reads TGCGCCAGCAGCCAAGCGGACAGGGGCATCGGGGAGCTGTTTTTT.

The rearrangement joins TRBV28 to TRBJ2-5, with TRBD1 matching over 11 bases. The trim removed 4 bases at V and 0 bases at J, leaving 7 bases unmatched. CDR1 and CDR2 from the germline V gene are MDHEN and SYDVKM. This CDR3 is 17 amino acids long. DNA for the CDR3: TGTGCCAGCAGTTCTGGGACAGGGGGGACCAACCAAGAGACCCAGTACTTC. Translation: CASSSGTGGTNQETQYF.

V usage is TRBV7-9 and J usage is TRBJ2-1, with 7 bases lining up with TRBD1. CDR3 length: 16 amino acids. The trim removed 5 bases at V and 8 bases at J, leaving 15 bases unmatched. The germline V gene has CDR1 SEHNR and CDR2 FQNEAQ (reference sequence). CDR3 sequence (DNA): TGTGCCAGCAGCCATAGGACAGGAGGCATGTTCGATGAGCAGTTCTTC. It codes for CASSHRTGGMFDEQFF.

CDR3 bases: TGTGCCAGCAGTCCCGACACTCTACGGGGCGGGGAGCTGTTTTTT. Protein sequence: CASSPDTLRGGELFF. J is TRBJ2-2 and V is TRBV6-5; a possible D gene is TRBD2 (5 bases). The germline V and J ends were trimmed by 5 bases and 7 bases, with 17 bases remaining between them. Germline CDR1 and CDR2: MNHEY and SVGAGI. The CDR3 totals 15 residues.

V usage is TRBV6-1 and J usage is TRBJ2-5, with D maybe TRBD2 (6 bases). Germline CDR1 MNHNS, CDR2 SASEGT. Trimming removed 5 bases from V and 0 bases from J, with 13 bases in between. The CDR3 is 15 residues long. The CDR3 DNA is TGTGCCAGCAGTCCCGGGCGGGACCACCAAGAGACCCAGTACTTC. Protein sequence: CASSPGRDHQETQYF.

The chain links TRBV27 to TRBJ1-5; 8 bases line up with TRBD1. V shed 2 bases and J 2 bases; nucleotides not matched to a gene: 8. Looked up from germline, CDR1 is MNHEY and CDR2 is SMNVEV (reference sequence). The CDR3 is 17 residues long. As DNA, the CDR3 is TGTGCCAGCAGTTTAGCGACAGGGGAAGGGGGCAATCAGCCCCAGCATTTT. It encodes CASSLATGEGGNQPQHF.

This clone was seen once. The CDR3 reads CASSLGREDQYF. DNA for the CDR3: TGTGCCAGCAGCTTGGGCAGGGAGGACCAGTACTTC. The chain employs TRBV5-4 and TRBJ2-5; tentatively, D is TRBD2 (6 bases). The germline V and J ends were trimmed by 0 bases and 10 bases, with 10 bases remaining between them. The length of the CDR3 is 12 residues. Germline V gene sequence: CDR1 SGHNT, CDR2 YYREEE (reference sequence).

The chain has TRBV20-1 and TRBJ1-1, with D hard to call. Germline V lookup: CDR1 DFQATT, CDR2 SNEGSKA (reference sequence). The CDR3 has 11 amino acids. The V and J ends lost 2 bases and 10 bases respectively, with 11 bases between them. The CDR3 sequence: CSARMPDSAFF. CDR3 bases: TGCAGTGCTAGAATGCCCGACTCAGCTTTCTTT.

The V gene is TRBV7-2, the J gene TRBJ2-5; 9 nucleotides match TRBD2. Germline CDR1 SGHTA, CDR2 FQGNSA. J lost 5 bases, V lost 5 bases, and 15 bases had no gene match. This CDR3 has 17 amino acids. CDR3 DNA sequence: TGTGCCAGCAGCCCCGGGACTAGCTCCCCTTGGGGGGAGACCCAGTACTTC. It translates to CASSPGTSSPWGETQYF.

The J gene is TRBJ1-2, the V gene TRBV19, with D possibly being TRBD1 (6 bases). CDR1 and CDR2 from the germline V gene are LNHDA and SQIVND (reference sequence). The V end lost 1 base, the J end lost 2 bases, and 8 bases lay between the germline ends. The CDR3 has 14 amino acids. The CDR3 DNA sequence: TGTGCCAGTAGTATAGCAGGGGTGAACTATGGCTACACCTTC. It is translated as CASSIAGVNYGYTF.

A single count supports this clone. The rearrangement uses TRBV18 and TRBJ1-6; TRBD1 is a possible D gene (6 bases). V lost 4 bases and J 9 bases, leaving 13 bases between the germline ends. Germline-derived CDR1 and CDR2 are KGHSH and LQKENI. The CDR3 contains 14 residues. The CDR3 coding sequence is TGTGCCAGCTCACAACCACAGGGCTCTTCACCCCTCCACTTT. This translates into CASSQPQGSSPLHF.

The genes are TRBV14 and TRBJ1-4; possibly TRBD1 for D (6 bases). The CDR3 consists of 14 residues. V was shortened by 1 base and J by 6 bases, with 9 bases between the two germline ends. Per germline, CDR1 SGHDN and CDR2 FVKESK. In DNA form, the CDR3 reads TGTGCCAGCAGCCAAGGGGCAGGGGATGAAAAACTGTTTTTT. It yields the protein CASSQGAGDEKLFF. The full variable domain, its missing parts supplied by reference TRBV14 and TRBJ1-4, is EAGVTQFPSHSVIEKGQTVTLRCDPISGHDNLYWYRRVMGKEIKFLLHFVKESKQDESGMPNNRFLAERTGGTYSTLKVQPAELEDSGVYFCASSQGAGDEKLFFGSGTQLSVL.

This clone was recorded once. This chain connects TRBV9 to TRBJ1-1, with D uncertain. The CDR3 covers 15 residues. CDR1 and CDR2 from the germline V gene are SGDLS and YYNGEE. V gave up 0 bases and J gave up 1 base, with 10 bases separating them. CDR3 sequence reads: CASSVGRTPNTEAFF. In nucleotides, the CDR3 is TGTGCCAGCAGCGTAGGGAGGACGCCGAACACTGAAGCTTTCTTT.